The next 12 T cell receptor beta chains were all read from a single sample in a study of blood T cell repertoires in COVID-19. Profiling relied on immunoSEQ multiplex PCR, and the TCRdb table lists in-frame clones only, not all of them. This table holds roughly 200,000 clones, around 80% found once. The sequenced sample was peripheral blood. The receptors stem from a human donor in a cohort sampled during active COVID-19.

The gene calls are TRBV7-9 and TRBJ1-1; 11 positions match TRBD1. Germline CDR1 SEHNR, CDR2 FQNEAQ (reference sequence). V was clipped by 5 bases and J by 7 bases; unmatched bases: 12. This CDR3 comprises 16 residues. CDR3 loop: CASSRDRGYRVVEAFF. CDR3 in DNA: TGTGCCAGCAGCCGGGACAGGGGGTATAGAGTTGTTGAAGCTTTCTTT.

The rearrangement joins TRBV5-4 to TRBJ2-6, with 7 bases matching TRBD1. Trimming removed 5 bases from V and 2 bases from J; junction bases left unmatched: 4. The CDR3 totals 15 residues. CDR1 SGHNT and CDR2 YYREEE come from the germline V gene (reference sequence). CDR3 bases: TGTGCCAGCAGGCCTACAGGGGCTGGGGCCAACGTCCTGACTTTC. It yields the protein CASRPTGAGANVLTF.

This rearrangement joins TRBV6-4 to TRBJ1-1; D gene uncertain. The V end was cut by 5 bases, the J end by 1 base, with 8 bases between. The germline V gene has CDR1 MRHNA and CDR2 SNTAGT. This CDR3 region has 13 residues. The DNA for the CDR3 is TGTGCCAGCAGTCGTCAGGCGAACACTGAAGCTTTCTTT. Translating gives CASSRQANTEAFF.

The genes are TRBV2 and TRBJ2-6; tentatively, D is TRBD1 (6 bases). The CDR3 is made up of 15 amino acids. Germline CDR1 reads SNHLY; CDR2 reads FYNNEI. V was clipped by 5 bases and J by 2 bases, with 10 bases between them. This CDR3 reads CASSSQGAGANVLTF. CDR3 bases: TGTGCCAGCAGTTCACAGGGAGCTGGGGCCAACGTCCTGACTTTC.

Regarding this clone: This sample includes further DNA sequences coding for the same CDR3. This chain connects TRBV2 to TRBJ2-5; 7 bases line up with TRBD1. The germline V gene encodes CDR1 SNHLY and CDR2 FYNNEI. J was trimmed by 5 bases and V by 6 bases; bases with no gene match: 12. The CDR3 spans 15 residues. For the CDR3, the DNA is TGTGCCAGCAGACCTAGACAGGGAGCCAGGGAGACCCAGTACTTC. Translated: CASRPRQGARETQYF. Full variable domain (rest looked up from reference TRBV2 and TRBJ2-5): EPEVTQTPSHQVTQMGQEVILRCVPISNHLYFYWYRQILGQKVEFLVSFYNNEISEKSEIFDDQFSVERPDGSNFTLKIRSTKLEDSAMYFCASRPRQGARETQYFGPGTRLLVL.

The rearrangement uses TRBV19 and TRBJ2-5; 7 nucleotides match TRBD1. With 4 bases clipped from V and 5 bases from J, the junction kept 7 bases outside the gene matches. Germline V CDR1 and CDR2: LNHDA, SQIVND (reference sequence). The CDR3 covers 14 residues. The chain's CDR3 is CASSTRGRGETQYF. CDR3 in DNA: TGTGCCAGTAGTACTCGGGGCAGGGGGGAGACCCAGTACTTC.

This rearrangement joins TRBV14 to TRBJ2-3; D call uncertain. Germline-derived CDR1 and CDR2 are SGHDN and FVKESK. V was trimmed by 1 base and J by 0 bases, leaving 8 bases between them. The CDR3 loop spans 15 amino acids. This chain's CDR3 is CASSQGGSSTDTQYF. The CDR3 DNA reads TGTGCCAGCAGCCAAGGAGGATCTAGCACAGATACGCAGTATTTT.

The gene calls are TRBV5-1 and TRBJ2-2; possible D gene TRBD1, 6 bases. The CDR3 is made up of 16 amino acids. Germline CDR1 reads SGHRS; CDR2 reads YFSETQ. V was pared by 4 bases and J by 2 bases, with 15 bases between. The CDR3 sequence is CASSRQGNPNTGELFF. CDR3 in DNA: TGCGCCAGCAGCCGCCAGGGGAACCCCAACACCGGGGAGCTGTTTTTT.

Worth noting for this clone: Other nucleotide sequences in the sample specify the same CDR3. This chain connects TRBV6-5 to TRBJ1-5; possibly TRBD1 for D (6 bases). Germline V gene data show CDR1 as MNHEY and CDR2 as SVGAGI. The CDR3 contains 14 residues. V was clipped by 2 bases and J by 7 bases, with 12 bases between them. The chain's CDR3 is CASSYTGQGQPQHF. Here the CDR3 DNA reads TGTGCCAGCAGTTACACCGGGCAGGGGCAGCCCCAGCATTTT.

The V and J genes are TRBV2 and TRBJ2-3, with a possible D match to TRBD2 (5 bases). Trimming removed 6 bases from V and 2 bases from J, with 15 bases in between. The CDR3 covers 15 residues. Per the germline V gene, CDR1 is SNHLY and CDR2 is FYNNEI. As DNA, the CDR3 is TGTGCCAGCAGCCCGGGGAAGCGGATCACAGATACGCAGTATTTT. Protein: CASSPGKRITDTQYF.

The V and J genes are TRBV10-3 and TRBJ1-1, with D perhaps matching TRBD1 (6 bases). The CDR3 runs 14 residues. From germline, CDR1 is ENHRY and CDR2 SYGVKD. Trimming cost V 1 base and J 2 bases, with 8 bases left between them. The CDR3 sequence: CAISEWGQNTEAFF. Here the CDR3 DNA reads TGTGCCATCAGTGAGTGGGGGCAAAACACTGAAGCTTTCTTT.

V gene TRBV28 combines with J gene TRBJ2-7; 10 positions match TRBD1. V gave up 2 bases and J gave up 2 bases; unmatched junction bases: 0. The CDR3 contains 14 residues. Germline CDR1 and CDR2: MDHEN and SYDVKM. CDR3 bases: TGTGCCAGCAGTTTAGGACAGGGGGCCTACGAGCAGTACTTC. Translating it yields CASSLGQGAYEQYF.